The rows below give T cell receptor beta chains drawn from one sample of a study of CDR3 diversity in severe acne. Each CDR3 protein is one row after TCRdb ran MiXCR on the PCR reads. The data hold under 95,000 distinct CDR3 sequences, with 45% to 55% observed a single time. Sequencing was done on a sample of blood. These TCRs come from a male donor in good health, serving as a control. CDR3s include the opening cysteine and the closing phenylalanine or tryptophan. The D gene is left open where the match is weak. Only some rows state a clone size, as once, few, many or a class for expanded clones.

D: -; V: TRBV2; size: few; J: TRBJ1-2; CDR3: CASSEDRLNGYTF; DNA: TGTGCCAGCAGTGAAGACAGACTAAACGGCTACACCTTC
D: TRBD2; V: TRBV10-3; size: many; J: TRBJ2-7; CDR3: CAIASGYEQYF; DNA: TGTGCCATCGCTAGCGGCTACGAGCAGTACTTC
D: -; V: TRBV2; size: -; J: TRBJ1-1; CDR3: CASSSPGRRNTEAFF; DNA: TGTGCCAGCAGCTCCCCGGGACGGAGAAACACTGAAGCTTTCTTT
D: -; V: TRBV5-5; size: -; J: TRBJ2-7; CDR3: CASSFSSGTYEQYF; DNA: TGTGCCAGCAGCTTCAGTTCGGGGACCTACGAGCAGTACTTC
D: TRBD1; V: TRBV25-1; size: once; J: TRBJ2-1; CDR3: CASSEGQGKKGEQFF; DNA: TGTGCCAGCAGTGAAGGACAGGGCAAAAAGGGTGAGCAGTTCTTC
D: -; V: TRBV6-6; size: -; J: TRBJ2-5; CDR3: CASSEQYRETQYF; DNA: TGTGCCAGCAGTGAGCAGTACAGGGAGACCCAGTACTTC
D: -; V: TRBV7-2; size: -; J: TRBJ1-1; CDR3: CASRGWQGRNTEAFF; DNA: TGTGCCAGCAGGGGATGGCAGGGGAGGAACACTGAAGCTTTCTTT
D: -; V: TRBV19; size: many; J: TRBJ1-5; CDR3: CASRTWQRNQPQHF; DNA: TGTGCCAGTAGGACCTGGCAGCGGAATCAGCCCCAGCATTTT
D: -; V: TRBV18; size: -; J: TRBJ2-2; CDR3: CASSPSPGGTGELFF; DNA: TGTGCCAGCTCACCATCCCCCGGCGGCACCGGGGAGCTGTTTTTT
D: TRBD2; V: TRBV6-5; size: few; J: TRBJ2-7; CDR3: CASSYSFGLAGGYEQYF; DNA: TGTGCCAGCAGTTACTCGTTTGGACTAGCGGGAGGGTACGAGCAGTACTTC
D: -; V: TRBV30; size: few; J: TRBJ1-1; CDR3: CAWRSRRDTEAFF; DNA: TGTGCCTGGAGATCTCGCAGGGACACTGAAGCTTTCTTT
D: TRBD1; V: TRBV7-9; size: many; J: TRBJ2-1; CDR3: CASSIRDRKNEQFF; DNA: TGTGCCAGCAGCATCCGGGACAGAAAAAATGAGCAGTTCTTC
D: -; V: TRBV24-1; size: many; J: TRBJ2-2; CDR3: CATSGTPNTGELFF; DNA: TGTGCCACCAGTGGTACCCCGAACACCGGGGAGCTGTTTTTT
D: TRBD2; V: TRBV9; size: few; J: TRBJ2-7; CDR3: CASSVGRGGLAGSYEQYF; DNA: TGTGCCAGCAGCGTAGGAAGGGGAGGACTAGCGGGCTCCTACGAGCAGTACTTC
D: -; V: TRBV27; size: many; J: TRBJ2-7; CDR3: CASSLRDVPYEQYF; DNA: TGTGCCAGCAGTTTACGAGACGTACCCTACGAGCAGTACTTC
D: -; V: TRBV2; size: -; J: TRBJ1-1; CDR3: CASRPDWTEAFF; DNA: TGTGCCAGCAGGCCGGACTGGACTGAAGCTTTCTTT
D: -; V: TRBV14; size: -; J: TRBJ1-4; CDR3: CASSLQSFATGEKLFF; DNA: TGTGCCAGCAGTCTACAAAGTTTTGCAACTGGGGAAAAACTGTTTTTT
D: -; V: TRBV10-3; size: few; J: TRBJ1-1; CDR3: CAIRWTENTEAFF; DNA: TGTGCCATCAGATGGACGGAGAACACTGAAGCTTTCTTT
D: -; V: TRBV7-9; size: -; J: TRBJ2-7; CDR3: CASSLHTGSAEEQYF; DNA: TGTGCCAGCAGCTTGCATACTGGGAGCGCAGAGGAGCAGTACTTC
D: -; V: TRBV24-1; size: many; J: TRBJ2-7; CDR3: CATSEGTYEQYF; DNA: TGTGCCACGTCGGAGGGGACCTACGAGCAGTACTTC
D: -; V: TRBV7-6; size: many; J: TRBJ2-2; CDR3: CASNGDWATGELFF; DNA: TGTGCCAGCAACGGTGACTGGGCCACCGGGGAGCTGTTTTTT
D: -; V: TRBV19; size: -; J: TRBJ2-7; CDR3: CASSTAGTFSYEQYF; DNA: TGTGCCAGTAGTACGGCCGGGACATTTTCCTACGAGCAGTACTTC
D: TRBD2; V: TRBV9; size: -; J: TRBJ2-3; CDR3: CASRSTSGATDTQYF; DNA: TGTGCCAGCAGGTCTACAAGCGGGGCCACAGATACGCAGTATTTT
D: TRBD1; V: TRBV11-2; size: many; J: TRBJ2-7; CDR3: CATAGGQGGFYEQYF; DNA: TGTGCCACCGCAGGTGGACAGGGTGGATTCTACGAGCAGTACTTC
D: TRBD2; V: TRBV6-4; size: -; J: TRBJ2-7; CDR3: CASSALAGENEQYF; DNA: TGTGCCAGCAGCGCATTAGCGGGAGAAAACGAGCAGTACTTC
D: -; V: TRBV6-5; size: -; J: TRBJ2-7; CDR3: CASSETAAYEQYF; DNA: TGTGCCAGCAGTGAGACAGCCGCCTACGAGCAGTACTTC
D: -; V: TRBV20-1; size: many; J: TRBJ1-2; CDR3: CSARTRLYGYTF; DNA: TGCAGTGCCAGGACAAGACTCTATGGCTACACCTTC
D: TRBD1; V: TRBV6-1; size: -; J: TRBJ1-1; CDR3: CASSEWSGGSTEAFF; DNA: TGTGCCAGCAGTGAATGGTCAGGGGGGAGCACTGAAGCTTTCTTT
D: -; V: TRBV20-1; size: -; J: TRBJ2-7; CDR3: CSARGGKAYEQYF; DNA: TGCAGTGCTAGAGGCGGGAAGGCCTACGAGCAGTACTTC
D: -; V: TRBV6-5; size: many; J: TRBJ2-7; CDR3: CASSYSRVWQVGQYF; DNA: TGTGCCAGCAGTTACTCCCGAGTCTGGCAGGTTGGACAGTACTTC
D: TRBD1; V: TRBV20-1; size: -; J: TRBJ2-5; CDR3: CSARPRRGRETQYF; DNA: TGCAGTGCTAGACCACGAAGGGGGCGGGAGACCCAGTACTTC
D: -; V: TRBV19; size: -; J: TRBJ2-5; CDR3: CASSTRQKETQYF; DNA: TGTGCCAGTAGTACCAGACAGAAAGAGACCCAGTACTTC
D: -; V: TRBV12-3/TRBV12-4; size: few; J: TRBJ1-3; CDR3: CASSLSLENEQYFGPGTIYF; DNA: -
D: -; V: TRBV28; size: few; J: TRBJ2-7; CDR3: CAVTNPSYEQYF; DNA: TGTGCCGTGACCAACCCCTCCTACGAGCAGTACTTC
D: TRBD1; V: TRBV2; size: few; J: TRBJ1-2; CDR3: CASSIGQGARGYTF; DNA: TGTGCCAGCAGTATCGGACAGGGGGCTCGGGGCTACACCTTC
D: TRBD2; V: TRBV6-5; size: few; J: TRBJ2-7; CDR3: CASSAEGLAGSEQYF; DNA: TGTGCCAGCAGTGCTGAAGGACTAGCGGGAAGCGAGCAGTACTTC
D: -; V: TRBV3-1; size: many; J: TRBJ1-5; CDR3: CASSQASNNQPQHF; DNA: TGTGCCAGCAGCCAAGCCAGTAACAATCAGCCCCAGCATTTT
D: -; V: TRBV25-1; size: -; J: TRBJ1-1; CDR3: CASSQRQEGTEAFF; DNA: TGCGCCAGCAGCCAAAGGCAGGAAGGTACTGAAGCTTTCTTT
D: TRBD1; V: TRBV5-4; size: -; J: TRBJ1-2; CDR3: CASSLGIDRAHNYGYTF; DNA: TGTGCCAGCAGCTTGGGTATCGACAGGGCCCATAACTATGGCTACACCTTC
D: -; V: TRBV20-1; size: -; J: TRBJ2-7; CDR3: CSSETPGNEQYF; DNA: TGCAGTTCCGAGACACCAGGGAACGAGCAGTACTTC
D: TRBD1; V: TRBV29-1; size: few; J: TRBJ1-1; CDR3: CSAKGSDRTNTEAFF; DNA: TGCAGCGCCAAGGGTTCGGACAGGACAAACACTGAAGCTTTCTTT
D: TRBD1; V: TRBV7-2; size: -; J: TRBJ1-5; CDR3: CASSLSRTGNRDQPQHF; DNA: TGTGCCAGCAGCTTGAGTAGGACAGGGAATCGAGATCAGCCCCAGCATTTT
D: TRBD1; V: TRBV7-8; size: few; J: TRBJ2-7; CDR3: CASSLARATGGEQYF; DNA: TGTGCCAGCAGCTTAGCTCGTGCGACAGGGGGCGAGCAGTACTTC
D: -; V: TRBV12-3/TRBV12-4; size: many; J: TRBJ1-2; CDR3: CASSIRRDPPYGYTF; DNA: TGTGCCAGCAGCATCCGCCGGGACCCACCCTATGGCTACACCTTC
D: TRBD2; V: TRBV2; size: -; J: TRBJ2-3; CDR3: CASSVLAGITDTQYF; DNA: TGTGCCAGCAGTGTTCTAGCGGGAATAACAGATACGCAGTATTTT
D: -; V: TRBV6-1; size: once; J: TRBJ2-2; CDR3: CASSPTNPNTGELFF; DNA: TGTGCCAGCAGTCCGACAAACCCGAACACCGGGGAGCTGTTTTTT
D: -; V: TRBV4-1; size: -; J: TRBJ2-7; CDR3: CASSPRGTGFLYERYF; DNA: TGCGCCAGCAGCCCCCGAGGGACGGGGTTTTTGTACGAGCGGTACTTC
D: TRBD1; V: TRBV24-1; size: -; J: TRBJ2-7; CDR3: CATSEDRGGEQHF; DNA: TGTGCCACCAGTGAGGACAGGGGTGGCGAGCAGCACTTC
D: -; V: TRBV6-1; size: many; J: TRBJ1-2; CDR3: CASMKTYGYTF; DNA: TGTGCCAGCATGAAGACCTATGGCTACACCTTC
D: -; V: TRBV4-2; size: few; J: TRBJ1-1; CDR3: CASSTLQGRRQEAFF; DNA: TGTGCCAGCAGCACCCTACAGGGACGGCGACAAGAAGCTTTCTTT